A selection of T cell receptor beta chains follows, all from one sample in a study of shared clonotypes between healthy human individuals. Profiling relied on immunoSEQ multiplex PCR, and the TCRdb table lists in-frame clones only, not all of them. The sample holds 2 million to 2.5 million clones, almost 96% seen once. Material: naive CD4+ T cells sorted from blood. These TCRs come from a man aged 18 to 30 in good health. Each CDR3 is given with its conserved first and last residue.

v_gene	j_gene	CDR3aa
TRBV18	TRBJ1-1	CASSPTPTATEAFF
TRBV29-1	TRBJ1-1	CSVDKGSNVGEAFF
TRBV7-2	TRBJ2-7	CASSFVGLGGREQYF
TRBV27	TRBJ1-5	CASSFAVDQPQHF
TRBV18	TRBJ2-7	CASSALGQPSYEQYF
TRBV14	TRBJ2-3	CASSHDLLSGATDTQYF
TRBV7-9	TRBJ2-2	CASSFLSTGELFF
TRBV11-3	TRBJ2-1	CASSRPGQNNEQFF
TRBV14	TRBJ2-7	CASSRRPYEQYF
TRBV5-4	TRBJ1-2	CASSSDGNYGYTF
TRBV10-3	TRBJ2-3	CAISVQGTYSTDTQYF
TRBV19	TRBJ1-1	CASSLGTGLEAFF
TRBV7-8	TRBJ1-5	CASSRTGNQPQHF
TRBV6-5	TRBJ2-7	CASSYRLAGGPGEQYF
TRBV11-3	TRBJ2-1	CASSLGQGEQFF
TRBV6-1	TRBJ1-3	CASSEAGNSGNTIYF
TRBV6-6	TRBJ2-5	CASSSQETQYF
TRBV4-3	TRBJ2-3	CASSQVLDSSPGNPEYF
TRBV5-1	TRBJ1-3	CASSLEGQGANTIYF
TRBV5-4	TRBJ1-3	CASSLEISGNTIYF
TRBV30	TRBJ1-2	CAWIPGQGYGYTF
TRBV12-5	TRBJ2-1	CASGLSHNEQFF
TRBV6-6	TRBJ2-7	CASSKGTGREQYF
TRBV5-1	TRBJ2-2	CASSLGGHNTGELFF
TRBV6-1	TRBJ1-5	CASSATDNQQPQHF
TRBV7-2	TRBJ2-1	CASSFPTSGIHEQFF
TRBV6-7	TRBJ2-7	CASSYSTLSGDPNYEQYF
TRBV6-5	TRBJ2-1	CASSYSTGTYNEQFF
TRBV18	TRBJ2-5	CASSSQETQYF
TRBV25-1	TRBJ1-2	CASSAGTAFGYTF
TRBV5-1	TRBJ2-2	CASSLDGRPNTGELFF
TRBV6-1	TRBJ1-5	CASSPGIANQPQHF
TRBV5-1	TRBJ2-5	CASSWSGQLETQYF
TRBV10-2	TRBJ2-4	CASSASDRVLGNIQYF
TRBV5-1	TRBJ2-7	CASGQGIGEQYF
TRBV2	TRBJ1-6	CASSEEVGVNSPLHF
TRBV7-9	TRBJ2-1	CASSLEFSGGAWGQFF
TRBV6-1	TRBJ1-5	CASSLQWDQPQHF
TRBV5-1	TRBJ1-2	CASSSATFGTFYGYTF
TRBV10-2	TRBJ2-1	CASRGTSGYNEQFF
TRBV4-3	TRBJ2-4	CASSQDAGVLRSIQYF
TRBV4-1	TRBJ1-6	CASTPATGYNSPLHF
TRBV5-4	TRBJ1-5	CASSAGTGANQPQHF
TRBV10-1	TRBJ1-3	CASSADLSGNTIYF
TRBV5-1	TRBJ1-2	CASRDAGTGNGYTF
TRBV10-3	TRBJ2-3	CAISERADTQYF
TRBV29-1	TRBJ2-1	CSVDHRGGTNEQFF
TRBV5-4	TRBJ2-2	CASSLGAGSGELFF
TRBV7-2	TRBJ2-1	CASSSFGTSGNNEQFF
TRBV10-3	TRBJ2-1	CAISDLNEQFF
TRBV4-1	TRBJ2-1	CASSQGVPATEQFF
TRBV25-1	TRBJ2-1	CASSGPAGQSYNEQFF
TRBV7-2	TRBJ2-5	CASSFLDQETQYF
TRBV5-4	TRBJ2-1	CASSRETSGGAVF
TRBV5-4	TRBJ2-3	CASSLDPGVTGSMNTQYF
TRBV19	TRBJ1-6	CASSIRTGGYNSPLHF
TRBV6-6	TRBJ1-5	CASSYSEQPQHF
TRBV6-5	TRBJ2-7	CASSYSIRDTYEQYF
TRBV5-8	TRBJ1-5	CASTEARQPQHF